The 24 T cell receptor beta chains in this list originate from one sample, sequenced in a study of neoadjuvant anti-PD-1 for oral cavity cancer. Using immunoSEQ multiplex PCR, the repertoire was profiled, and TCRdb retains in-frame clones only, with some absent. In the table there are roughly 13,000 clones, about 71% of which are singletons. Sequenced material: PBMCs, taken before nivolumab (anti-PD-1) treatment. These receptors were taken from a person aged 40-85 years with oral cavity squamous cell carcinoma.

The genes are TRBV5-4 and TRBJ2-3; 16 nucleotides line up with TRBD2. This CDR3 is 19 amino acids long. Germline V CDR1 and CDR2: SGHNT, YYREEE (reference sequence). The V segment lost 4 bases and the J segment 2 bases; nucleotides outside the gene matches: 10. DNA of the CDR3: TGTGCCAGCAGCCCTCCCGGGACTAGCGGGAGGGGGCCCACAGATACGCAGTATTTT. Translated: CASSPPGTSGRGPTDTQYF.

This clone occurred a few times. V and J are TRBV14 and TRBJ1-1; D is uncertain. Germline CDR1 SGHDN, CDR2 FVKESK. This CDR3 is 15 amino acids long. V dropped 4 bases and J dropped 5 bases, with 17 bases sitting between them. In DNA form, the CDR3 reads TGTGCCAGCAGCCGACGTGGCGGGGTTAGGACTGAAGCTTTCTTT. It yields the protein CASSRRGGVRTEAFF.

The rearrangement uses TRBV29-1 and TRBJ2-1; D may correspond to TRBD1 or TRBD2 (5 bases each). The CDR3 consists of 12 residues. Germline CDR1 and CDR2: SQVTM and ANQGSEA. The V gene lost 8 bases and the J gene lost 5 bases, with 13 bases spanning the gap. The CDR3 region is CSSGPTNNEQFF. In DNA form, the CDR3 reads TGCAGCTCGGGACCGACGAACAATGAGCAGTTCTTC.

The chain carries TRBV4-1 and TRBJ1-1, with D maybe TRBD1 (6 bases). Germline CDR1 and CDR2: MGHRA and YSYEKL. The V end lost 4 bases, the J end lost 0 bases, and 15 bases lay between the germline ends. The CDR3 runs to 16 residues. The CDR3 protein is CASSRPGQMMNTEAFF. Here the CDR3 DNA reads TGCGCCAGCAGCCGGCCCGGACAGATGATGAACACTGAAGCTTTCTTT.

This clone was observed a single time. The J gene is TRBJ2-1, the V gene TRBV29-1; 9 nucleotides match TRBD2. CDR1 is SQVTM and CDR2 is ANQGSEA in the germline V gene. V shed 7 bases, J shed 4 bases, and the junction held 5 bases outside the gene matches. The CDR3 extends over 13 amino acids. Here the CDR3 DNA reads TGCAGCGCTTTAGCGGGAGATTACAATGAGCAGTTCTTC. The encoded protein is CSALAGDYNEQFF.

This clone was seen only a few times. The chain carries TRBV5-4 and TRBJ2-7; 7 nucleotides line up with TRBD2. The germline CDR1 and CDR2 sequences are SGHNT and YYREEE (reference sequence). CDR3 length equals 17 residues. Trimming at V came to 4 bases and at J to 2 bases, leaving 15 bases not matched to a gene. The CDR3 here is CASSRPGGLAEPYEQYF. The CDR3 nucleotides read TGTGCCAGCAGCCGCCCCGGAGGGCTAGCGGAACCCTACGAGCAGTACTTC.

The chain carries TRBV5-1 and TRBJ2-1; 7 nucleotides agree with TRBD1. This CDR3 has 16 amino acids. The germline V gene has CDR1 SGHRS and CDR2 YFSETQ. With V trimmed by 4 bases and J by 1 base, 8 bases remained unmatched. The CDR3 DNA follows: TGCGCCAGCAGCCTCGACAGGGTCTCGTCCTACAATGAGCAGTTCTTC. As protein: CASSLDRVSSYNEQFF.

The rearrangement joins TRBV7-3 to TRBJ2-1; 8 bases agree with TRBD2. This CDR3 contains 13 residues. Germline lookup yields CDR1 SGHTA and CDR2 FQGTGA. Trimming cost V 2 bases and J 8 bases; bases outside gene matches: 2. In nucleotides, the CDR3 is TGTGCCAGCAGCTTAGGACTAGCCTATGAGCAGTTCTTC. Translating it yields CASSLGLAYEQFF.

J is TRBJ2-1 and V is TRBV5-1; 14 nucleotides align to TRBD2. Trimming at V came to 3 bases and at J to 0 bases, leaving 11 bases not matched to a gene. Germline V gene lookup returns CDR1 SGHRS and CDR2 YFSETQ. CDR3 length: 20 residues. DNA for the CDR3: TGCGCCAGCAGCTCCCCTTCGGGACTAGCGGGAGACCTCTCCTACAATGAGCAGTTCTTC. It yields the protein CASSSPSGLAGDLSYNEQFF.

V gene TRBV2 combines with J gene TRBJ1-5; a possible D gene is TRBD1 (5 bases). The CDR3 runs to 13 residues. Germline V gene lookup returns CDR1 SNHLY and CDR2 FYNNEI. V lost 6 bases, J lost 3 bases, and 9 bases lay in between. The CDR3 spells CASSRQNNQPQHF. The DNA for the CDR3 is TGTGCCAGCAGCCGACAGAACAATCAGCCCCAGCATTTT.

This clone is a singleton in its sample. The chain carries TRBV9 and TRBJ2-5; TRBD2 is a possible D gene (6 bases). There are 13 residues in the CDR3. V was shortened by 0 bases and J by 4 bases, with 7 bases between the two germline ends. Germline V CDR1 and CDR2: SGDLS, YYNGEE. CDR3 residues: CASSVAGGETQYF. The DNA of the CDR3 is TGTGCCAGCAGCGTAGCCGGGGGAGAGACCCAGTACTTC.

This chain links TRBV5-1 with TRBJ2-2; 8 positions match TRBD1. The V gene end was trimmed by 3 bases and the J gene end by 1 base; junction bases not matched to a gene: 11. CDR3 length: 18 residues. In germline, CDR1 is SGHRS, CDR2 YFSETQ. In nucleotides, the CDR3 is TGCGCCAGCAGCTCCCGGGACAGGAGACTTGTGAACACCGGGGAGCTGTTTTTT. As protein: CASSSRDRRLVNTGELFF.

CDR3 in DNA: TGTGCCAGTTCCTCCCCGGCAGATACGCAGTATTTT. Protein sequence: CASSSPADTQYF. The chain uses TRBV19 and TRBJ2-3; D is unclear. Trimming cost V 8 bases and J 4 bases, with 10 bases left between them. This CDR3 has 12 amino acids. Per the germline V gene, CDR1 is LNHDA and CDR2 is SQIVND (reference sequence).

V gene TRBV7-2 combines with J gene TRBJ2-3, with D uncertain. The CDR3 sequence is 11 residues long. V shed 4 bases and J shed 3 bases, with 2 bases lying between them. Germline lookup yields CDR1 SGHTA and CDR2 FQGNSA. DNA of the CDR3: TGTGCCAGCAGCTCTACAGATACGCAGTATTTT. Its translation: CASSSTDTQYF.

The chain uses TRBV28 and TRBJ2-3; either TRBD1 or TRBD2 may supply D (6 bases each). V lost 4 bases and J 3 bases, leaving 17 bases between the germline ends. The CDR3 sequence is 16 residues long. Germline lookup yields CDR1 MDHEN and CDR2 SYDVKM. This chain's CDR3 is CASSSWGAGVTDTQYF. CDR3 in DNA: TGTGCCAGCAGTTCCTGGGGGGCAGGGGTGACAGATACGCAGTATTTT.

The chain combines TRBV6-5 with TRBJ2-7; D is perhaps TRBD2 (5 bases). CDR3 length: 11 amino acids. CDR1 and CDR2 from the germline V gene are MNHEY and SVGAGI. V lost 7 bases and J 7 bases, leaving 11 bases between the germline ends. The chain's CDR3 is CASKTSGEQYF. In DNA form, the CDR3 reads TGTGCCAGCAAGACATCGGGAGAGCAGTACTTC.

This clone was observed a single time. The chain couples TRBV11-2 to TRBJ1-3, with D possibly TRBD1 on 5 matching bases. V dropped 5 bases and J dropped 2 bases, with 13 bases sitting between them. CDR1 SGHAT and CDR2 FQNNGV come from the germline V gene. This CDR3 is built from 15 residues. CDR3 in DNA: TGTGCCAGCAGCCTACAGAGGGGAACTGGAAACACCATATATTTT. It codes for CASSLQRGTGNTIYF.

The genes are TRBV6-6 and TRBJ2-5, with a tentative D call TRBD2 (6 bases). CDR1 is MNHNY, CDR2 SVGAGI, per germline (reference sequence). V was cut by 3 bases and J by 12 bases, with 14 bases left in between. The CDR3 runs to 12 residues. The CDR3 sequence is CASSYSGTVKYF. The CDR3 DNA follows: TGTGCCAGCAGTTATTCCGGGACTGTGAAGTACTTC.

This chain links TRBV28 with TRBJ2-1, with 8 bases identical to TRBD2. V was clipped by 6 bases and J by 5 bases; unmatched bases: 9. This CDR3 region has 15 residues. CDR1 is MDHEN, CDR2 SYDVKM, per germline. This CDR3 reads CASSSSGSSHNEQFF. CDR3 in DNA: TGTGCCAGCAGCTCAAGCGGGAGTTCCCACAATGAGCAGTTCTTC.

The J gene is TRBJ2-7, the V gene TRBV5-6, with D uncertain. The CDR3 loop spans 14 amino acids. Germline loops: CDR1 SGHDT, CDR2 YYEEEE. V was trimmed by 4 bases and J by 2 bases, leaving 13 bases between them. CDR3 sequence reads: CASSDGPGTYEQYF. The CDR3 DNA reads as TGTGCCAGCAGCGACGGCCCCGGTACCTACGAGCAGTACTTC.

This clone was observed once. The rearrangement links TRBV15 to TRBJ2-7, with D possibly called TRBD1 or TRBD2 (5 bases each). This CDR3 region has 15 residues. Germline V gene data show CDR1 as LNHNV and CDR2 as YYDKDF (reference sequence). V was clipped by 0 bases and J by 3 bases, with 12 bases between them. DNA for the CDR3: TGTGCCACCAGCAGAGAAAGAGGGACCTTCTACGAGCAGTACTTC. Amino acids: CATSRERGTFYEQYF.

In this sample, this clone turned up a few times. The rearrangement joins TRBV2 to TRBJ2-7; D uncertain. CDR1 and CDR2 from the germline V gene are SNHLY and FYNNEI. The CDR3 extends over 11 amino acids. V was pared by 8 bases and J by 1 base, with 6 bases between. The CDR3 is CASEGSYEQYF. CDR3 DNA: TGTGCCAGCGAAGGATCCTACGAGCAGTACTTC.

The sample holds a few counts of this clone. The V gene is TRBV5-1, the J gene TRBJ1-6; 10 nucleotides match TRBD1. The CDR3 spans 16 residues. The germline CDR1 and CDR2 sequences are SGHRS and YFSETQ. V was clipped by 5 bases and J by 5 bases; unmatched bases: 7. The CDR3 coding sequence is TGCGCCAGCAGGAAAGATGGGACAGGGGATAATTCACCCCTCCACTTT. Protein product: CASRKDGTGDNSPLHF.

The chain couples TRBV7-3 to TRBJ2-1; no firm D call. V was cut by 8 bases and J by 5 bases, with 13 bases left in between. Germline loops: CDR1 SGHTA, CDR2 FQGTGA. The CDR3 loop spans 13 amino acids. The CDR3 sequence is CASSLTLNNEQFF. In DNA form, the CDR3 reads TGTGCCAGCTCCCTTACACTAAACAATGAGCAGTTCTTC.